This TCR beta chain appears in the sequencing data of a study of response to subunit inactivated influenza vaccine. Study findings and constraints: The authors proposed limited new T cell recruitment per seasonal influenza vaccination.

One entry per CDR3 protein, called by TCRdb with MiXCR from the RT-PCR reads. The profile covers more than 450,000 distinct CDR3 sequences, with 7.6% appearing a single time and 10% to 15% taken by the ten largest. The V gene end was trimmed by 0 bases and the J gene end by 4 bases; junction bases not matched to a gene: 7. The germline V gene encodes CDR1 DFQATT and CDR2 SNEGSKA (reference sequence). CDR3 length equals 15 residues. This clonotype was counted ten times or more. As yet, its antigen is unknown. The sequences come from PBMCs from blood, collected about 23 months after vaccination. This rearrangement joins TRBV20-1 to TRBJ2-5; 8 nucleotides agree with TRBD1. This receptor was obtained from a man between 50 and 70 years old who received an inactivated influenza vaccine. Here the CDR3 DNA reads TGCAGTGCTAGAGACTGGACAGGGCGGCGAGAGACCCAGTACTTC. Translated, it gives CSARDWTGRRETQYF.